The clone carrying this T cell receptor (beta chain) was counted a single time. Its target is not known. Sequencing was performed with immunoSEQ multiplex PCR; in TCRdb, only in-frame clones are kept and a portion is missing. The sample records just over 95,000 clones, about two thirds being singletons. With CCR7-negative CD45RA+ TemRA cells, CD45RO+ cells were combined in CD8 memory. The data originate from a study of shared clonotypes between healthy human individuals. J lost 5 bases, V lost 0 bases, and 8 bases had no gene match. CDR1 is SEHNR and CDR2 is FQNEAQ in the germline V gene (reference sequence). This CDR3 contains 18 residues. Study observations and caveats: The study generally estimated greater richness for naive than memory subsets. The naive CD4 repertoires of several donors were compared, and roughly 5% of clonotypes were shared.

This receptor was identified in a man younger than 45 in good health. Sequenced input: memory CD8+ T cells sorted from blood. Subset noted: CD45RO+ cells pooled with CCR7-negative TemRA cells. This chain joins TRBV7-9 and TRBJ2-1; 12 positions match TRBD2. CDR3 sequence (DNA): TGTGCCAGCAGCTTAGCTCAGAACGGGACTAGCGGGCACAATGAGCAGTTCTTC. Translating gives CASSLAQNGTSGHNEQFF.